A single sample gave rise to the 25 T cell receptor beta chains below, sequenced in a study of cytomegalovirus exposure and HLA in healthy donors. This PCR relied on a set of 60 Vbeta primers and 13 Jbeta primers. This table comes from immunoSEQ multiplex PCR, and its TCRdb copy is limited to in-frame clones, with some not included. The sample records 110,000 to 150,000 clones, 80% being singletons. Material for sequencing was PBMCs. Source of these receptors: a man younger than 45 in good health and CMV-seronegative.

The rearrangement links TRBV30 to TRBJ1-1; TRBD1 aligns across 8 bases. The length of the CDR3 is 13 residues. V was pared by 4 bases and J by 3 bases, with 4 bases of the junction left unmatched. From germline, CDR1 is GTSNPN and CDR2 SVGIG (reference sequence). CDR3: CAWNRQGYTEAFF. The CDR3 DNA reads as TGTGCCTGGAACCGACAGGGGTACACTGAAGCTTTCTTT. Using reference TRBV30 and TRBJ1-1 for the parts outside the CDR3, the full variable domain is SQTIHQWPATLVQPVGSPLSLECTVEGTSNPNLYWYRQAAGRGLQLLFYSVGIGQISSEVPQNLSASRPQDRQFILSSKKLLLSDSGFYLCAWNRQGYTEAFFGQGTRLTVV.

The genes are TRBV28 and TRBJ1-2; the D gene is possibly TRBD1 (5 bases). Between the trimmed V and J ends, which lost 4 bases and 6 bases, there was a span of 15 bases. CDR3 size: 14 residues. The germline V gene has CDR1 MDHEN and CDR2 SYDVKM. Here the CDR3 DNA reads TGTGCCAGCAGTTCCCGTCCCAGGGCACATGGCTACACCTTC. Its translation: CASSSRPRAHGYTF.

The chain has TRBV5-1 and TRBJ2-7, with 7 bases fitting TRBD1. The germline CDR1 and CDR2 sequences are SGHRS and YFSETQ. This CDR3 contains 14 residues. V gave up 1 base and J gave up 0 bases; unmatched junction bases: 1. The CDR3 bases are TGCGCCAGCAGCTTGTGGGACAGCTCCTACGAGCAGTACTTC. It translates to CASSLWDSSYEQYF. Variable domain in full (rest from reference TRBV5-1 and TRBJ2-7): KAGVTQTPRYLIKTRGQQVTLSCSPISGHRSVSWYQQTPGQGLQFLFEYFSETQRNKGNFPGRFSGRQFSNSRSEMNVSTLELGDSALYLCASSLWDSSYEQYFGPGTRLTVT.

CDR3 bases: TGTGCCAGCAGCTTTGCTCTAGTCGTTGGGGCCGCCTCTGGGGCCAACGTCCTGACTTTC. Protein product: CASSFALVVGAASGANVLTF. V gene TRBV7-8 combines with J gene TRBJ2-6, with D possibly TRBD1 on 5 matching bases. Between the trimmed V and J ends, which lost 3 bases and 0 bases, there was a span of 21 bases. This CDR3 comprises 20 residues. Germline V gene lookup returns CDR1 SGHVS and CDR2 FQNEAQ.

The chain recombines TRBV5-1 with TRBJ1-2; D is ambiguous. Trimming stripped 0 bases from V and 3 bases from J, with 9 bases between. Germline V CDR1 and CDR2: SGHRS, YFSETQ. The CDR3 runs to 14 residues. The CDR3 bases are TGCGCCAGCAGCTTGGTCGGGTTACACTATGGCTACACCTTC. This encodes CASSLVGLHYGYTF.

The chain carries TRBV4-2 and TRBJ2-5; 7 nucleotides align to TRBD1. Trimming took 4 bases from V and 4 from J; bases not matched to a gene: 6. Germline V lookup: CDR1 LGHNA, CDR2 YNFKEQ. The CDR3 extends over 14 amino acids. The CDR3: CASSPGGLPETQYF. In DNA form, the CDR3 reads TGTGCCAGCAGCCCAGGGGGTTTGCCAGAGACCCAGTACTTC.

The chain carries TRBV28 and TRBJ1-5; maybe TRBD1 (5 bases). V gave up 3 bases and J gave up 2 bases, with 11 bases separating them. This CDR3 comprises 15 residues. The germline CDR1 and CDR2 sequences are MDHEN and SYDVKM. The CDR3 bases are TGTGCCAGCAGTTTTGTCCAGGGCGGCAATCAGCCCCAGCATTTT. Translating gives CASSFVQGGNQPQHF.

This clone showed up just a few times. The rearrangement links TRBV28 to TRBJ1-6, with 10 bases that match TRBD1. J gave up 5 bases and V 6 bases, and 7 bases lay outside the gene matches. The CDR3 is 16 residues long. CDR1 is MDHEN, CDR2 SYDVKM, per germline. This chain's CDR3 is CASSRMGQGNNSPLHF. The CDR3 DNA reads as TGTGCCAGCAGCCGCATGGGACAGGGGAATAATTCACCCCTCCACTTT.

The V gene is TRBV19, the J gene TRBJ1-1; D might be TRBD1 (6 bases). This CDR3 has 14 amino acids. V was cut by 5 bases and J by 5 bases, with 15 bases left in between. In germline, CDR1 is LNHDA, CDR2 SQIVND (reference sequence). The CDR3 region has the DNA TGTGCCAGTAGTCTCGTACAGGGTGTTACTGAAGCTTTCTTT. Its translation is CASSLVQGVTEAFF.

In this sample, this clone turned up once. The chain is built from TRBV5-8 and TRBJ2-4; possibly TRBD1 for D (5 bases). Trimming left V 0 bases short and J 4 bases short, with 8 bases between. Germline CDR1 SGHTS, CDR2 YDEGEE. This CDR3 spans 14 amino acids. The CDR3 nucleotides are TGTGCCAGCAGCTTGGGACAGCCGAAAAACATTCAGTACTTC. It codes for CASSLGQPKNIQYF.

The rearrangement links TRBV6-5 to TRBJ2-1; TRBD2 agrees at 14 bases. Trimming removed 6 bases from V and 9 bases from J; junction bases left unmatched: 7. CDR1 and CDR2 from the germline V gene are MNHEY and SVGAGI. This CDR3 region has 15 residues. The CDR3 region has the DNA TGTGCCAGCAGCAGACTAGCGGGGGGGCCCTTTGAGCAGTTCTTC. It specifies CASSRLAGGPFEQFF.

The V call is TRBV5-1, the J call TRBJ1-2; 8 nucleotides agree with TRBD1. The CDR3 has 14 residues. The V and J ends lost 8 bases and 4 bases, in that order; junction bases with no gene match: 10. Germline CDR1 reads SGHRS; CDR2 reads YFSETQ. In DNA form, the CDR3 reads TGCGCCAGGACAGGACAGGGAGCTTGCTATGGCTACACCTTC. Translated, it gives CARTGQGACYGYTF. The variable domain in full, completed from reference TRBV5-1 and TRBJ1-2, reads KAGVTQTPRYLIKTRGQQVTLSCSPISGHRSVSWYQQTPGQGLQFLFEYFSETQRNKGNFPGRFSGRQFSNSRSEMNVSTLELGDSALYLCARTGQGACYGYTFGSGTRLTVV.

The sample holds a few counts of this clone. The rearrangement links TRBV29-1 to TRBJ2-2, with 10 bases fitting TRBD2. Germline trimming cut 6 bases from V and 6 bases from J; bases unmatched to any gene: 10. CDR1 is SQVTM and CDR2 is ANQGSEA in the germline V gene. This CDR3 region has 15 residues. Written as DNA, the CDR3 is TGCAGCGTCCGGCCGCTAGCGGGAGACGCCGGGGAGCTGTTTTTT. Protein product: CSVRPLAGDAGELFF.

Only a few counts were recorded for this clone. The V call is TRBV27, the J call TRBJ2-7; TRBD2 is a possible D gene (5 bases). The CDR3 runs 13 residues. V was clipped by 5 bases and J by 4 bases, with 12 bases between them. The germline CDR1 and CDR2 sequences are MNHEY and SMNVEV (reference sequence). The CDR3 DNA reads as TGTGCCAGCAGTCCCATTCTAGCTTACGAGCAGTACTTC. Encoded protein: CASSPILAYEQYF.

The chain is built from TRBV19 and TRBJ1-4; D is ambiguous. Germline loops: CDR1 LNHDA, CDR2 SQIVND (reference sequence). The CDR3 consists of 14 residues. V lost 5 bases and J lost 7, with 14 bases in between. CDR3 in DNA: TGTGCCAGTAGTCCTGGTCCTAACCGTGAAAAACTGTTTTTT. Protein sequence: CASSPGPNREKLFF. The full variable domain, rest sourced from reference TRBV19 and TRBJ1-4, is DGGITQSPKYLFRKEGQNVTLSCEQNLNHDAMYWYRQDPGQGLRLIYYSQIVNDFQKGDIAEGYSVSREKKESFPLTVTSAQKNPTAFYLCASSPGPNREKLFFGSGTQLSVL.

This clone was counted a few times. The chain uses TRBV6-5 and TRBJ2-7; 9 bases map to TRBD1. Germline CDR1 reads MNHEY; CDR2 reads SVGAGI. The CDR3 loop spans 15 amino acids. V gave up 2 bases and J gave up 5 bases; unmatched junction bases: 7. The CDR3 DNA follows: TGTGCCAGCAGTTACATGGGACAGGGTTTTGACGAGCAGTACTTC. Amino acid sequence: CASSYMGQGFDEQYF.

This clone was seen a handful of times. This sequence joins TRBV6-5 and TRBJ2-7; TRBD1 aligns across 9 bases. CDR3 size: 12 residues. After removal of 5 bases from V and 5 bases from J, the junction contained 1 base not matched to a gene. Germline values: CDR1 MNHEY, CDR2 SVGAGI. CDR3 in DNA: TGTGCCAGCAGTACAGGGGGCGACGAGCAGTACTTC. It specifies CASSTGGDEQYF.

In this sample, this clone turned up many times. The genes are TRBV10-3 and TRBJ1-1, with 10 positions matching TRBD1. Looked up from germline, CDR1 is ENHRY and CDR2 is SYGVKD. CDR3 length: 15 residues. Trimming at V came to 0 bases and at J to 4 bases, leaving 2 bases not matched to a gene. The CDR3 region has the DNA TGTGCCATCAGTGAGTCGACAGGGGGCATCACTGAAGCTTTCTTT. This sequence encodes CAISESTGGITEAFF.

This clone showed up just once. The J gene is TRBJ1-2, the V gene TRBV7-9; TRBD1 matches 7 bases. The CDR3 has 15 residues. Losses at the gene ends were 3 bases for V and 0 bases for J; bases not matched to a gene: 4. Germline V gene sequence: CDR1 SEHNR, CDR2 FQNEAQ (reference sequence). CDR3 region: CASSLGRGSNYGYTF. The CDR3 DNA sequence: TGTGCCAGCAGCTTGGGCAGGGGGTCTAACTATGGCTACACCTTC.

The chain is built from TRBV10-1 and TRBJ2-2; possible D gene TRBD1, 5 bases. The CDR3 spans 13 residues. V shed 5 bases and J shed 4 bases, with 8 bases lying between them. Germline V gene sequence: CDR1 WNHNN, CDR2 SYGVQD (reference sequence). The CDR3 is CASSSQATGELFF. The CDR3 DNA reads as TGCGCCAGCAGTTCACAGGCCACCGGGGAGCTGTTTTTT.

This chain joins TRBV4-1 and TRBJ1-2; D gene uncertain. Trimming removed 5 bases from V and 0 bases from J, with 13 bases in between. The CDR3 covers 15 residues. CDR1 is MGHRA, CDR2 YSYEKL, per germline. CDR3 DNA: TGCGCCAGCAGCAGAAGCAGGCTCTCTAACTATGGCTACACCTTC. The encoded protein is CASSRSRLSNYGYTF.

The genes are TRBV9 and TRBJ1-2; no firm D call. This CDR3 has 18 amino acids. V gave up 1 base and J gave up 1 base, with 20 bases separating them. Germline assignment: CDR1 SGDLS and CDR2 YYNGEE. The CDR3 reads CASSVIENQADLNYGYTF. For the CDR3, the DNA is TGTGCCAGCAGCGTAATAGAGAACCAGGCCGATCTTAACTATGGCTACACCTTC.

The rearrangement links TRBV6-6 to TRBJ2-7; D may be TRBD1 (6 bases). Trimming removed 7 bases from V and 5 bases from J, with 12 bases in between. Germline CDR1 reads MNHNY; CDR2 reads SVGAGI (reference sequence). This CDR3 has 12 amino acids. CDR3 coding DNA: TGTGCCAGCACCAACACAGGGAACGAGCAGTACTTC. It translates to CASTNTGNEQYF.

The genes are TRBV28 and TRBJ1-1; D call uncertain. CDR3 length: 13 amino acids. Germline V CDR1 and CDR2: MDHEN, SYDVKM. Trimming cost V 9 bases and J 0 bases, with 11 bases left between them. The CDR3 sequence: CASWQILNTEAFF. The CDR3 DNA sequence: TGTGCCAGTTGGCAGATCTTGAACACTGAAGCTTTCTTT.

V usage is TRBV7-9 and J usage is TRBJ2-3, with 9 bases matching TRBD2. The CDR3 covers 15 residues. Unmatched junction bases numbered 0, after V lost 1 base and J lost 1 base. The V gene's germline CDR1 is SEHNR and CDR2 FQNEAQ (reference sequence). The CDR3 region is CASSLGLAGTDTQYF. The CDR3 nucleotides are TGTGCCAGCAGCTTAGGACTAGCGGGCACAGATACGCAGTATTTT.